This TCR beta chain comes out of a study of cytomegalovirus exposure and HLA in healthy donors. At the level of the study: Per a later analysis, the approximately 700 first-cohort and under 150 validation repertoires shared one platform.

The germline CDR1 and CDR2 sequences are SQVTM and ANQGSEA. The ends lost 7 bases at V and 1 base at J; junction bases unmatched: 7. The CDR3 length is 14 residues. The table lists this clone with a few counts. Antigen: not known. Separate from the 666-subject first cohort was the roughly 130-subject validation cohort, to which the donors belonged. Method: immunoSEQ multiplex PCR; TCRdb's copy keeps in-frame clones and lacks some. The data contain 150,000 to 200,000 clones, 91% of them singletons. The study, taken as a whole, reports: A list of roughly 180 TCR beta chains associated with cytomegalovirus was given. According to reports, the classifier identified cytomegalovirus status with high specificity and sensitivity.

Sequenced input: PBMCs. The chain is built from TRBV29-1 and TRBJ2-5, with 9 positions matching TRBD2. The receptor's source is a woman between 18 and 29 years old in good health and CMV-seropositive. DNA of the CDR3: TGCAGCGCCCCTGCGGGACTAGCCCAAGAGACCCAGTACTTC. Translating gives CSAPAGLAQETQYF.